The clone carrying this T cell receptor beta chain was seen a single time. Germline V CDR1 and CDR2: SGHRS, YFSETQ. The CDR3 is 12 amino acids. The germline V and J ends were trimmed by 4 bases and 7 bases, with 9 bases remaining between them. These data come from a study of OX40 agonist ivuxolimab in advanced cancers. Here immunoSEQ multiplex PCR was the method, and the copy in TCRdb shows in-frame clones only, minus some. Found here are over 85,000 clones, around nine tenths of them singletons; the top ten hold approximately 0.5%. The V gene is TRBV5-1, the J gene TRBJ1-3, with no clear D. The clonotype originates from an adult with an advanced solid tumor such as melanoma, head and neck, liver or kidney cancer. Material: CD4+ or CD8+ T cells sorted from blood, obtained in a trial of the OX40 agonist ivuxolimab. CDR3 sequence (DNA): TGCGCCAGCAGCGTGGAAGGGAACACCATATATTTT. It specifies CASSVEGNTIYF.